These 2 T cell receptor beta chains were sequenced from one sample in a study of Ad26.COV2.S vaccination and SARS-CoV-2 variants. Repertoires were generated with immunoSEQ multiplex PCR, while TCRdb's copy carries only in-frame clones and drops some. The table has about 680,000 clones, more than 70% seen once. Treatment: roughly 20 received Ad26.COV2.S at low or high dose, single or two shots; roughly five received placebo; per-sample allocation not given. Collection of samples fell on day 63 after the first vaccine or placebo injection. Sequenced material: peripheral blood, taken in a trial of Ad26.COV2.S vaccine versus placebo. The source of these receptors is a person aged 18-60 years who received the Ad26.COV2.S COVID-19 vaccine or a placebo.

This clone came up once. The CDR3 DNA is TGTGCCAGCACCATCGCCAATCAGCCCCAGCATTTT. It specifies CASTIANQPQHF. V and J are TRBV12-3 or TRBV12-4 and TRBJ1-5; D remains unclear. Between the trimmed V and J ends, which lost 7 bases and 3 bases, there was a span of 7 bases. The CDR3 runs 12 residues.

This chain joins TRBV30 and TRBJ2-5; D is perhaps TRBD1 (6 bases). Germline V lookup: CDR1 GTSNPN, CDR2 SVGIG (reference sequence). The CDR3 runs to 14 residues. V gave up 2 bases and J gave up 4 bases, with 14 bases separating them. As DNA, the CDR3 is TGTGCCTGGAGTATGGGGGCCAGGGGAGAGACCCAGTACTTC. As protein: CAWSMGARGETQYF.